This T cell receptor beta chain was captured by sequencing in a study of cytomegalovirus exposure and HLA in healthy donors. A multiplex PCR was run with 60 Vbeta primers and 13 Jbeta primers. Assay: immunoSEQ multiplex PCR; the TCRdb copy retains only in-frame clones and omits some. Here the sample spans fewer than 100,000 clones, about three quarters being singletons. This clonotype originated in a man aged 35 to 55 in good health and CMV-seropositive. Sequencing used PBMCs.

The CDR3 spells CASSAYSDTQYF. DNA of the CDR3: TGCGCCAGCAGCGCATACTCGGATACGCAGTATTTT. The V gene is TRBV5-1, the J gene TRBJ2-3; D is uncertain. Per the germline V gene, CDR1 is SGHRS and CDR2 is YFSETQ. Trimming took off 4 bases at V and 6 bases at J, with 9 bases between the two ends. The CDR3 length is 12 residues.